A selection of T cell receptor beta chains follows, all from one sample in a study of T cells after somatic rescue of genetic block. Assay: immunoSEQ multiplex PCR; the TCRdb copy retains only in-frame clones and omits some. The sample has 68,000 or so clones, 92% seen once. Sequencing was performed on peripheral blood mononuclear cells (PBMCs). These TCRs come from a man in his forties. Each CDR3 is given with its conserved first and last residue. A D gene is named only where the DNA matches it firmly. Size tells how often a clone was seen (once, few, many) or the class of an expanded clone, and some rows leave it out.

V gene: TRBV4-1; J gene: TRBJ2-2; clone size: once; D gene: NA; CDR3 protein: CASSHTTANTGELFF; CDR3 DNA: TGCGCCAGCAGCCACACTACCGCGAACACCGGGGAGCTGTTTTTT
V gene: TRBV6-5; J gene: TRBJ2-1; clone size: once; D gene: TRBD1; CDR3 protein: CASSYSTQGANEQFF; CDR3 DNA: TGTGCCAGCAGTTACTCGACACAGGGGGCAAATGAGCAGTTCTTC
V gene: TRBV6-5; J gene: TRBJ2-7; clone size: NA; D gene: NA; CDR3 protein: CASSETYEQYF; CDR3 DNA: TGTGCCAGCAGTGAGACCTACGAGCAGTACTTC
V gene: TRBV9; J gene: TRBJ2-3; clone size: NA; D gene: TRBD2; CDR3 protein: CASSVASGGTDTQYF; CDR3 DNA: TGTGCCAGCAGCGTAGCTAGCGGGGGCACAGATACGCAGTATTTT
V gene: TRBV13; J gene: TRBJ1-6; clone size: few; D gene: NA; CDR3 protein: CASSLRPDNNSPLHF; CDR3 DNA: TGTGCCAGCAGCCTAAGGCCGGACAATAATTCACCCCTCCACTTT
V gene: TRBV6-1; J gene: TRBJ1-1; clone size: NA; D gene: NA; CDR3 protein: CASSEFPNTEAFF; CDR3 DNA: TGTGCCAGCAGTGAGTTTCCGAACACTGAAGCTTTCTTT
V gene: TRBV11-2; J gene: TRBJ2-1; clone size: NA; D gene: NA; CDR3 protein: CASSLGQNNEQFF; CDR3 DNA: TGTGCCAGCAGCTTAGGGCAGAACAATGAGCAGTTCTTC
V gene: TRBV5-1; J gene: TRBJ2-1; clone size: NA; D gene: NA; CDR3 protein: CASSSDGASSYNEQFF; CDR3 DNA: TGCGCCAGCAGCTCGGACGGGGCCAGCTCCTACAATGAGCAGTTCTTC
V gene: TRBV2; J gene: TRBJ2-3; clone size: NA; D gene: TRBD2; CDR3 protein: CASTMERGSTDTQYF; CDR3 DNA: TGTGCCAGCACGATGGAGCGGGGGAGCACAGATACGCAGTATTTT
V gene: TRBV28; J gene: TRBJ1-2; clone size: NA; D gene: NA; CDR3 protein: CASSPGSGYGYTF; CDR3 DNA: TGTGCCAGCAGCCCAGGGTCTGGCTATGGCTACACCTTC
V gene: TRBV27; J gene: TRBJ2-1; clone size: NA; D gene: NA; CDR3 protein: CASSPGINEQFF; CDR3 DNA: TGTGCCAGCAGTCCCGGAATCAATGAGCAGTTCTTC
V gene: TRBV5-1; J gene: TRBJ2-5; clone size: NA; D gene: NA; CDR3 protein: CASSFGPGEETQYF; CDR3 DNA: NA
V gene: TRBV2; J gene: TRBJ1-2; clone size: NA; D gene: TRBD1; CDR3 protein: CASSTDRGTNYGYTF; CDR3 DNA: TGTGCCAGCAGTACGGACAGGGGGACTAACTATGGCTACACCTTC
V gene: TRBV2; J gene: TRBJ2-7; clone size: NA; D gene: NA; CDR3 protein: CASSGQYEQYF; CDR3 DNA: TGTGCCAGCAGTGGACAGTACGAGCAGTACTTC
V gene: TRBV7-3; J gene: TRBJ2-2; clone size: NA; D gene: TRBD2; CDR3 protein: CASKLAGATGELFF; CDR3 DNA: TGTGCCAGCAAACTAGCGGGGGCGACCGGGGAGCTGTTTTTT
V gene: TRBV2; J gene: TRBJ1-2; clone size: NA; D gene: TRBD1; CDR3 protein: CASSQGEVGYGYTF; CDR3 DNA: TGTGCCAGCAGCCAGGGGGAGGTTGGATATGGCTACACCTTC
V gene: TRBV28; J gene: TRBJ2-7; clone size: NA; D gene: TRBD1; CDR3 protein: CASKQGTASYEQYF; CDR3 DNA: TGTGCCAGCAAACAGGGGACGGCCTCCTACGAGCAGTACTTC
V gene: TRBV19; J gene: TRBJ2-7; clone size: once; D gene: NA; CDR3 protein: CASSNSQGQEYF; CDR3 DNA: TGTGCCAGTAGCAACTCCCAGGGGCAAGAGTACTTC
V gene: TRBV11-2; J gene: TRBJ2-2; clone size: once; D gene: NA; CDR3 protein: CASSSPRVPGELFF; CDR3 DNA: TGTGCCAGCAGCTCCCCCAGAGTACCAGGGGAGCTGTTTTTT
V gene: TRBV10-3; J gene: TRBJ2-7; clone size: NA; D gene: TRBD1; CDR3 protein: CAISTDRDSEQYF; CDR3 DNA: TGTGCCATCAGTACGGACAGGGACTCCGAGCAGTACTTC
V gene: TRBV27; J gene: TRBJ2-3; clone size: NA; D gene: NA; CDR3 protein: CASRLLQGTQYF; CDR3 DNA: TGTGCCAGCAGATTATTACAGGGCACGCAGTATTTT
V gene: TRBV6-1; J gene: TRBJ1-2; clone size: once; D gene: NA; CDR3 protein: CASSDSYGYTF; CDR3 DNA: TGTGCCAGCAGTGACAGTTATGGCTACACCTTC
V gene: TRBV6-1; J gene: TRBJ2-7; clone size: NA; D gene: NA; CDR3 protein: CASSEQTSSYEQYF; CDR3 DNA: TGTGCCAGCAGTGAACAGACTAGCTCCTACGAGCAGTACTTC
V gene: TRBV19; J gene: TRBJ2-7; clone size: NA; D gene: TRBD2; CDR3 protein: CASSISGPVGGEQYF; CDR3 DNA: TGTGCCAGTAGTATTTCGGGTCCGGTGGGAGGGGAGCAGTACTTC
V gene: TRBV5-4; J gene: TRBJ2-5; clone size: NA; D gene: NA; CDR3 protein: CASSLAGDLQETQYF; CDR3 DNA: TGTGCCAGCAGCTTGGCCGGGGACCTCCAAGAGACCCAGTACTTC
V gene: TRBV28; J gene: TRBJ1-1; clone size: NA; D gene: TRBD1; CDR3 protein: CASNIQGARNTEAFF; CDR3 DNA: TGTGCCAGCAATATACAGGGGGCTCGCAACACTGAAGCTTTCTTT
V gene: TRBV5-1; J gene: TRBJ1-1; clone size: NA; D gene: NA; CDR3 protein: CASSLTGMNTEAFF; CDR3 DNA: TGCGCCAGCAGCTTGACAGGGATGAACACTGAAGCTTTCTTT
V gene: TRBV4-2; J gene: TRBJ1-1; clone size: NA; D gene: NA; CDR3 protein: CASSQDPQESTEAFF; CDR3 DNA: TGTGCCAGCAGCCAAGATCCTCAGGAGAGCACTGAAGCTTTCTTT